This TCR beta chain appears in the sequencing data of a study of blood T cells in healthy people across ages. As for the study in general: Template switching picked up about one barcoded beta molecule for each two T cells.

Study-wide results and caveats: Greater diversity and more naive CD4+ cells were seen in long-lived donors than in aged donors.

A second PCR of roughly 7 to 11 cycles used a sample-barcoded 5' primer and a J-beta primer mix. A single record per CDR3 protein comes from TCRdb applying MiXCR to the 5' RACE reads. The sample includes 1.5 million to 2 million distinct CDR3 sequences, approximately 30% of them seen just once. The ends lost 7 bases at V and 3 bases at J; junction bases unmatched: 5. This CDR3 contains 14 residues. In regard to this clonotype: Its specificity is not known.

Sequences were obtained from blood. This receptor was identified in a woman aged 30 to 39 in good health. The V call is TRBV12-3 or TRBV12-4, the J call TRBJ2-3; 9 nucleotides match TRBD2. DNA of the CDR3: TGTGCCAGCATTTCGCGGGGGGGGACAGATACGCAGTATTTT. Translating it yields CASISRGGTDTQYF.